This TCR beta chain came from a study of blood T cells in healthy people across ages. In its sample, this clonotype was seen a few times. Those donating, healthy Caucasian individuals from Russia, were aged about 6 to 100. Isolation of PBMCs gave at least 6 million cells per sample. The germline V and J ends were trimmed by 6 bases and 2 bases, with 18 bases remaining between them. This CDR3 is 16 amino acids long. From germline, CDR1 is MNHEY and CDR2 SVGEGT. A sample-barcoded 5' primer and a J-beta primer mix were used in a second PCR of about 7 to 12 cycles. Researchers report that a template-switch adaptor with 12 random nucleotides tagged each cDNA molecule. Sequencing yielded, for each sample, at least 3 million paired-end reads carrying CDR3. MiXCR, run by TCRdb on the 5' RACE reads, gives a single entry per CDR3 protein. The table has roughly 2 million distinct CDR3 sequences, roughly 50% seen once.

The TCR sequence derives from a woman in her forties in good health. V and J are TRBV6-2 or TRBV6-3 and TRBJ2-3; the D call may be TRBD1 or TRBD2 (5 bases each). Sample: blood. The CDR3 here is CASSPLGRRSTDTQYF. The CDR3 DNA follows: TGTGCCAGCAGCCCTTTGGGGCGGAGGTCCACAGATACGCAGTATTTT.